Included here is one T cell receptor beta chain sequence, with context. The target antigen is unknown. These donors were members of the 120-subject validation cohort, a group separate from the approximately 670-subject first cohort. From germline, CDR1 is SGHVS and CDR2 FQNEAQ. The CDR3 length is 18 residues. V was trimmed by 3 bases and J by 4 bases, leaving 25 bases between them. Profiled with immunoSEQ multiplex PCR; TCRdb holds only in-frame clones, not every one. This sample carries approximately 150,000 clones, about 86% of them seen once, and the ten largest clones take 1.4%. This specimen comes from a study of cytomegalovirus exposure and HLA in healthy donors. Turning to the study itself: The approximately 110 validation repertoires used a platform that matched the one used for the 550 to 800 first-cohort repertoires, as a later analysis reported.

The study, taken as a whole, reports: There were 150 or so TCR beta chains listed as cytomegalovirus-associated.

Material: PBMCs. This clonotype originated in a woman aged 25 to 45 in good health and CMV-seronegative. The chain recombines TRBV7-8 with TRBJ2-7; D perhaps matches TRBD1 (6 bases). CDR3 sequence: CASSFESFGTFNEYEQYF. CDR3 bases: TGTGCCAGCAGCTTCGAATCGTTCGGGACATTCAACGAATACGAGCAGTACTTC.